This TCR beta chain was observed in a study of T cells in Graves' hyperthyroidism and ophthalmopathy (dated by TCRdb to between 2018 and 2020). In terms of the full investigation: Peripheral blood was collected at initial diagnosis, before any treatment. A discovery cohort of around 100 patients, roughly 45 with Graves' ophthalmopathy and approximately 55 with stable Graves' hyperthyroidism, was used to find distinguishing TCR V-J signatures. Prospective prediction of ophthalmopathy was tested in an independent validation cohort of approximately 18 hyperthyroidism patients and some 17 patients who later progressed to ophthalmopathy. The roughly 90 discovery patients were divided at random into training and test sets in a 7:3 ratio. In roughly six Graves' hyperthyroidism patients, the study also compared T-cell repertoires from thyroid tissue with T-cell repertoires from blood. Following sampling, methimazole starting at 30 mg daily was given to hyperthyroidism patients, and high-dose intravenous methylprednisolone was given to ophthalmopathy patients. The paper describes TCR Vbeta CDR3 sequencing of 135 peripheral blood samples, made up of 43 ophthalmopathy patients, roughly 80 hyperthyroidism patients and 17 progressor patients. The research as a whole found: Most expanded thyroid clonotypes (frequency above 0.001) were also found in blood, which suggests that blood repertoires may mirror thyroid immune responses. During validation, the model predicted progression to ophthalmopathy a median of about 6.5 months ahead of onset, with around 71% sensitivity and around 73% specificity. Ophthalmopathy was separated from stable hyperthyroidism by a 13 V-J signature model, with around 88% sensitivity and roughly 84% specificity obtained in cross-validation and 80%/75% obtained in testing. Sample size was not statistically predetermined, and blinding of investigators to group allocation was not performed.

The TCR beta CDR3 regions were amplified from RNA transcripts. The TCR CDR3 was subjected to a first round of RT-PCR using the HTBI primer set and the Qiagen OneStep RT-PCR kit. A second multiplex PCR round built the libraries, followed by size selection and purification. Libraries were sequenced paired-end with 100 bp reads on an Illumina HiSeq2000. As for the original processing: SOAPnuke was used to process the raw data, throwing out any read that contained adapters or uncalled bases, had a mean Phred below 15, or lacked an exact constant-primer or identifier match. COPE v1.2.5 was used to merge the high-quality paired reads, and each unique nucleotide sequence was defined as a clonotype. Clonotypes were aligned to IMGT TRBV, TRBD and TRBJ reference segments using MiTCR v1.1. Analysis was restricted to V-J combinations with a frequency above 0.0001, which covered roughly 99% of repertoires. The TCS score was defined as F50 (clonal expansion) divided by E x V (chaos), with BLOSUM62-based TCRdist calculated between CDR3 peptides within each V-J. Welch's t-statistics and random forest reduced roughly 540 V-J features to 10 to 15, which were used in a naive Bayes classifier (R e1071). TCRdb ran its own pipeline on the public reads, namely fastp trimming at Q25 and MiXCR clone calling, and kept in-frame beta chains. One record per CDR3 amino acid sequence lists the most common genes and DNA. TCRdb's processing, not the authors', yielded these V and J calls. This sample has some 690,000 distinct CDR3 sequences in its table, and roughly 17% of those were observed once. The ten largest clones add up to around 15% of the sample.

The germline V gene (reference sequence) specifies MNHEY as CDR1 and SMNVEV as CDR2. V is cut by 7 bases and J by 2 bases, and the space between the germline ends is 11 bases. The CDR3 measures 13 amino acids from cysteine to phenylalanine. The sequence is cut down to CDR3 DNA, 39 bases in frame from base 1. Stable Graves' hyperthyroidism was defined as the absence of progression to ophthalmopathy over 18 months of follow-up. Hyperthyroidism patients were aged 18 to 65 years and newly diagnosed, with disease duration of less than 2 months. Patients with uncontrolled infections, other autoimmune diseases, pregnancy or lactation were excluded. Clinical symptoms, serum thyroxine and TRAb, thyroid ultrasound, and orbital computed tomography formed the basis for the diagnoses. Ficoll-Paque density gradient centrifugation was used to isolate PBMCs from around 9.1 ml of fresh peripheral blood. Total RNA was extracted with Trizol reagent, and quality was checked on an Agilent 2100 Bioanalyzer.

On this clonotype: Its antigen target is currently unknown. It has no much larger one-base neighbor in the sample; base qualities were not kept.

This clonotype was obtained from a man in his fifties or sixties with Graves' hyperthyroidism. The sequence is built from TRBV27 and TRBJ2-5; the D gene is possibly TRBD1, with 5 bases matching. Input material: blood. The CDR3 protein sequence reads: CASTGAEQETQYF. In nucleotide form, the sequence is TGTGCCAGCACTGGGGCAGAACAAGAGACCCAGTACTTC.